This note documents a single TCR beta chain sequence. Its cognate antigen is unknown. These data belong to a study of CXCR3-negative and CXCR3-positive naive CD8 T cells. General observations from the study: TRBV-TRBJ usage was alike in naive CXCR3-negative and CXCR3-positive cells but differed in memory cells. High diversity, comparable across both naive subsets, contrasted with much lower diversity in memory CD8+ cells. Hydrophobicity of TRB CDR3s was greater in CXCR3-positive naive cells than in CXCR3-negative naive cells.

This CDR3 spans 15 amino acids. Germline assignment: CDR1 SGHTA and CDR2 FQGNSA. With UMI labels, 5' RACE was used to prepare the TRB cDNA libraries. TCRdb re-called the 5' RACE reads and catalogs CDR3 proteins one per entry, DNA excluded. Here the sample table reports roughly 140,000 distinct CDR3 sequences. The rearrangement uses TRBV7-2 and TRBJ1-4; TCRdb returns TRBD1, unconfirmable since there is no DNA. The sequence came from a human donor in good health. Some clones in this sample may be carry-over from other donors' samples. Sequencing was done on a sample of naive CXCR3+ CD8+ T cells from blood. Subset meaning: CD45RO-CCR7+CD27+CD95- naive CD8+ T cells expressing CXCR3 (TNR3+). The CDR3 sequence: CASSSRTGLNEKLFF. The full variable domain, its missing parts supplied by reference TRBV7-2 and TRBJ1-4, is GAGVSQSPSNKVTEKGKDVELRCDPISGHTALYWYRQSLGQGLEFLIYFQGNSAPDKSGLPSDRFSAERTGGSVSTLTIQRTQQEDSAVYLCASSSRTGLNEKLFFGSGTQLSVL.